This T cell receptor beta chain originates from a study of blood T cell repertoires in COVID-19. Study details: The United States, Italy and Spain were the sources of the acute and convalescent COVID-19 samples. In each case, the material was cDNA or gDNA derived from T cells, B-cell-depleted T cells, or PBMCs.

Trimming stripped 1 base from V and 1 base from J, with 10 bases between. The CDR3 has 15 amino acids. CDR1 and CDR2 (germline): SEHNR, FQNEAQ (reference sequence). Followed longitudinally, the Seattle patients had been enrolled during active infection. In the authors' workflow: Reference gene primer amplification gave nucleated cell count estimates. Profiled with immunoSEQ multiplex PCR; TCRdb holds only in-frame clones, not every one. V and J calls and clone size are those listed in that table; D and trimming were worked out from the DNA. The sample contains 300,000 to 350,000 clones, roughly 90% of which appear only once.

The sequence derives from a woman in her fifties or sixties with COVID-19, enrolled during active disease. Material: peripheral blood. The chain couples TRBV7-9 to TRBJ1-2; D is unresolved. The chain's CDR3 is CASSLVGGYNYGYTF. For the CDR3, the DNA is TGTGCCAGCAGCTTAGTTGGCGGATATAACTATGGCTACACCTTC.